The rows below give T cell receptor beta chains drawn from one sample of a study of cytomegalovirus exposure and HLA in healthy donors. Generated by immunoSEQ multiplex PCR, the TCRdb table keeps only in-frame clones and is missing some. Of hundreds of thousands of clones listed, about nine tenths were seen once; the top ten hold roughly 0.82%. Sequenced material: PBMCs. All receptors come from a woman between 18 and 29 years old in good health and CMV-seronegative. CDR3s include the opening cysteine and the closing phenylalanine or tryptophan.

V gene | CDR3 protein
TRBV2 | CASSGQGAKNIQYF
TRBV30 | CAWSLFGRASTDTQYF
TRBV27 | CASMPQDYSYEQYF
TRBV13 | CASSNRGLNTGELFF
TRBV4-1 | CASSQDLGKGYTF
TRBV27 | CASSFPGTDTQYF
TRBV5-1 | CASTPGGSPDGYTF
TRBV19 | CASSKLREPQHF
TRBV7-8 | CASSLVQGAANEQFF
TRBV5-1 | CASSFSGPRETQYF
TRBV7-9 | CASSLPPGGTQLSADGYTF
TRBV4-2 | CASSQENSDTQYF
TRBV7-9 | CASSPGQGNNEVAFF
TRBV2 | CASSEYRQDRYEQYF
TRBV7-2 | CASSLTSGSADTQYF
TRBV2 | CASLPPDRGGGTSTDTQYF
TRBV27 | CASSFSIPTLSSYNEQFF
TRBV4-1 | CASSQDTGGPNEQFF
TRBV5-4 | CASSLSPGGPYEQYF
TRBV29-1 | CSVEEDGQGQVAFF
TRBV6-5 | CASRRQIQETQYF
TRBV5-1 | CASRAMGSSYEQYF
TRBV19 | CASSPFRYSNQPQHF
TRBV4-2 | CASSQGASGSYNEQFF
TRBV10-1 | CASSEFGASPLHF
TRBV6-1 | CASSEQRVYANYGYTF
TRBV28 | CASSITQGISNQPQHF
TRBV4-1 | CASSQVWTVPRWTGELFF
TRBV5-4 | CASSLGVSGNTIYF
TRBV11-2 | CASSIRARGDTQYF
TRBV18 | CASSVGQGRWRERYTF
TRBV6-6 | CASSYSLGDRSGQYF
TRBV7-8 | CASSSNTRVGSETQYF
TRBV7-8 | CASRPLGLSHPGDTEAFF
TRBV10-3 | CAINRDRGYEQYF
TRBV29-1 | CSVTTRGANYGYTF
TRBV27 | CASSLEKRGEQFF
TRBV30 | CAWSVTDSLGEKLFF
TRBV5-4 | CASSDGTGWSGELFF
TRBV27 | CASSYSRSPSYTF
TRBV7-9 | CASSLAPGRGDGYTF
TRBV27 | CASSLVGSLSGANVLTF
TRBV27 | CASSQGIAYEQYF
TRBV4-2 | CASSRLDRGVGELFF
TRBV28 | CASSPGLAGVGEQFF
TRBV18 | CASSPETGYGNTIYF
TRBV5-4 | CASSMDRGQSGYTF
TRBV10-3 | CAISLDRGAGYTF